Below are 32 T cell receptor beta chains sequenced from a single sample in a study of T cell clusters in autoimmune cytopenias. TRB amplification used approximately 0.25 ug of peripheral blood genomic DNA. TRB was amplified by touch-down multiplex PCR, primer pools A and B combined. From the multiplex PCR reads, TCRdb lists one entry per CDR3 protein and no DNA. The sample table sets out some 14,000 distinct CDR3 sequences. The sample taken for sequencing was peripheral blood. Receptor source: a human donor with an autoimmune cytopenia or autoimmune hepatitis (not recorded which).

The chain has TRBV15 and TRBJ1-4; the D call from TCRdb, TRBD1, cannot be confirmed without DNA. Germline-derived CDR1 and CDR2 are LNHNV and YYDKDF (reference sequence). This CDR3 is 15 amino acids long. The CDR3 protein is CATSDQGFINEKLFF.

The J gene is TRBJ2-7, the V gene TRBV6-5; the D call from TCRdb, TRBD1, cannot be confirmed without DNA. This CDR3 region has 13 residues. The germline V gene has CDR1 MNHEY and CDR2 SVGAGI. The CDR3 loop reads CASSASGVSEQYF.

This chain connects TRBV19 to TRBJ2-1; TCRdb's assignment of TRBD2 cannot be checked, as there is no DNA. The CDR3 has 14 amino acids. Germline CDR1 LNHDA, CDR2 SQIVND (reference sequence). The CDR3 loop is CATGTSGGINEQFF.

This clonotype registers medium-sized by frequency. The chain carries TRBV6-5 and TRBJ2-6; TCRdb calls TRBD1, which cannot be checked without DNA. The CDR3 sequence is 16 residues long. Germline CDR1 is MNHEY and CDR2 is SVGAGI. This chain's CDR3 is CASTNRKPSGANVLTF.

This clonotype is medium-sized by frequency. The V and J genes are TRBV6-5 and TRBJ2-2; TCRdb designates TRBD1, a call that cannot be tested without DNA. The CDR3 totals 17 residues. Germline values: CDR1 MNHEY, CDR2 SVGAGI. CDR3: CASSYSGQELNTGELFF.

This chain uses TRBV20-1 with TRBJ2-3; checking the TCRdb D call of TRBD1 is not possible without DNA. Germline V CDR1 and CDR2: DFQATT, SNEGSKA (reference sequence). The CDR3 is 14 amino acids. This CDR3 reads CSARGTGVTDTQYF.

The chain employs TRBV12-3 or TRBV12-4 and TRBJ2-5; lacking DNA, the TRBD2 call made by TCRdb goes unchecked. The CDR3 loop spans 14 amino acids. CDR3 sequence reads: CASSLAGRWETQYF.

The gene calls are TRBV6-5 and TRBJ2-1; with no DNA, the TCRdb D assignment of TRBD2 cannot be verified. The CDR3 covers 17 residues. Germline assignment: CDR1 MNHEY and CDR2 SVGAGI. The CDR3 reads CASSYGASGMAYNEQFF.

This sequence joins TRBV30 and TRBJ1-3. Germline V gene sequence: CDR1 GTSNPN, CDR2 SVGIG (reference sequence). CDR3 size: 14 residues. Here the CDR3 reads CAWSGGVSGNTIYF. Combining the CDR3 with reference TRBV30 and TRBJ1-3 gives the whole variable domain SQTIHQWPATLVQPVGSPLSLECTVEGTSNPNLYWYRQAAGRGLQLLFYSVGIGQISSEVPQNLSASRPQDRQFILSSKKLLLSDSGFYLCAWSGGVSGNTIYFGEGSWLTVV.

The V gene is TRBV12-3 or TRBV12-4, the J gene TRBJ2-7. The CDR3 is 11 residues long. CDR3 amino acids: CASSQGYEQYF.

The V and J genes are TRBV5-6 and TRBJ1-2; TCRdb's assignment of TRBD1 cannot be checked, as there is no DNA. This CDR3 is 15 amino acids long. Per germline, CDR1 SGHDT and CDR2 YYEEEE. The CDR3 sequence is CASSHPGQQNYGYTF.

The chain recombines TRBV5-1 with TRBJ1-1; TCRdb picks TRBD1, but there is no DNA to check that call. Germline CDR1 SGHRS, CDR2 YFSETQ. The CDR3 totals 18 residues. CDR3 region: CASSSLLGQGVGNTEAFF.

V and J are TRBV5-1 and TRBJ2-3; TCRdb's D call of TRBD1 is untestable without DNA. CDR3 length: 16 amino acids. Germline CDR1 and CDR2: SGHRS and YFSETQ. The CDR3 region is CASSAQTVSFTDTQYF.

V and J are TRBV6-6 and TRBJ2-1; TCRdb indicates TRBD2, and absent DNA this call remains unverified. This CDR3 comprises 15 residues. The V gene's germline CDR1 is MNHNY and CDR2 SVGAGI (reference sequence). CDR3 region: CASSPTSGSTNEQFF.

This clonotype counts as medium-sized (0.01 to 0.1%) by frequency. The rearrangement uses TRBV6-1 and TRBJ2-3. Germline CDR1 MNHNS, CDR2 SASEGT. The CDR3 consists of 15 residues. This chain's CDR3 is CASSEVMAGTDTQYF.

The rearrangement joins TRBV11-2 to TRBJ2-5; TCRdb's D call of TRBD2 is untestable without DNA. The CDR3 is 15 residues long. Per the germline V gene, CDR1 is SGHAT and CDR2 is FQNNGV. The CDR3 loop reads CASSIGAGTGETQYF.

The CDR3 loop is CASSSNSDTYEQYF. V usage is TRBV5-1 and J usage is TRBJ2-7. Germline loops: CDR1 SGHRS, CDR2 YFSETQ. This CDR3 is 14 amino acids long.

According to its frequency, this clonotype is medium-sized. The gene calls are TRBV27 and TRBJ1-6. The CDR3 has 15 amino acids. Germline CDR1 and CDR2: MNHEY and SMNVEV (reference sequence). CDR3 in amino acids: CASSREPGPGVPLHF.

This chain joins TRBV19 and TRBJ1-5. The CDR3 sequence is 13 residues long. Germline CDR1 is LNHDA and CDR2 is SQIVND (reference sequence). CDR3 sequence reads: CASRREGHQPQHF.

The rearrangement links TRBV6-5 to TRBJ1-2. The CDR3 consists of 15 residues. Germline V gene sequence: CDR1 MNHEY, CDR2 SVGAGI. CDR3 sequence reads: CASSLAVWQAYGYTF.

V gene TRBV11-2 combines with J gene TRBJ2-3; TCRdb returns TRBD2, unconfirmable since there is no DNA. CDR1 and CDR2 from the germline V gene are SGHAT and FQNNGV. This CDR3 has 12 amino acids. The CDR3 region is CASSPAWGTQYF.

This clonotype is classed as medium-sized by frequency. The rearrangement joins TRBV6-5 to TRBJ2-1. Germline values: CDR1 MNHEY, CDR2 SVGAGI. The CDR3 has 15 residues. The CDR3 sequence: CASSHRRRTYNEQFF.

The rearrangement joins TRBV7-9 to TRBJ2-2. This CDR3 comprises 16 residues. The germline V gene has CDR1 SEHNR and CDR2 FQNEAQ (reference sequence). CDR3 sequence: CASSPHLRANTGELFF.

The V gene is TRBV7-9, the J gene TRBJ2-2; TCRdb outputs TRBD1, but without DNA this stays unchecked. Germline CDR1 SEHNR, CDR2 FQNEAQ (reference sequence). The CDR3 length is 14 residues. The CDR3 sequence: CASSFRTGTGELFF. Full variable domain (rest looked up from reference TRBV7-9 and TRBJ2-2): DTGVSQNPRHKITKRGQNVTFRCDPISEHNRLYWYRQTLGQGPEFLTYFQNEAQLEKSRLLSDRFSAERPKGSFSTLEIQRTEQGDSAMYLCASSFRTGTGELFFGEGSRLTVL.

V is TRBV6-5 and J is TRBJ1-2; TCRdb designates TRBD1, a call that cannot be tested without DNA. The germline gives CDR1 MNHEY, CDR2 SVGAGI. The length of the CDR3 is 19 residues. Here the CDR3 reads CASRETGTGAFGGNYGYTF.

J is TRBJ2-2 and V is TRBV5-6; the TCRdb call, TRBD1, lacks DNA for checking. The CDR3 has 16 residues. The germline V gene has CDR1 SGHDT and CDR2 YYEEEE. The CDR3 here is CASSLGTGGGTGELFF.

J is TRBJ2-7 and V is TRBV6-1; TCRdb returns TRBD1, unconfirmable since there is no DNA. Per the germline V gene, CDR1 is MNHNS and CDR2 is SASEGT. This CDR3 has 13 amino acids. CDR3 loop: CASRLGQMYEQYF.

The rearrangement links TRBV6-1 to TRBJ2-1. CDR1 MNHNS and CDR2 SASEGT come from the germline V gene. The CDR3 length is 11 residues. The CDR3 spells CASSEVREQFF.

The chain combines TRBV12-3 or TRBV12-4 with TRBJ1-5; TCRdb calls TRBD1, which cannot be checked without DNA. The CDR3 runs 13 residues. CDR3 loop: CASGQGRNQPQHF.

The V gene is TRBV19, the J gene TRBJ1-5; TCRdb picks TRBD1, but there is no DNA to check that call. Germline CDR1 LNHDA, CDR2 SQIVND (reference sequence). This CDR3 is built from 16 residues. The CDR3 reads CASSRLSQGHNQPQHF.

This clonotype is labeled medium-sized based on frequency. The genes are TRBV30 and TRBJ1-1; TCRdb outputs TRBD1, but without DNA this stays unchecked. CDR3 size: 11 residues. The V gene's germline CDR1 is GTSNPN and CDR2 SVGIG (reference sequence). The CDR3 is CAWIRGQGAFF.

The V gene is TRBV19, the J gene TRBJ2-7; checking the TCRdb D call of TRBD1 is not possible without DNA. The CDR3 extends over 15 amino acids. CDR1 is LNHDA and CDR2 is SQIVND in the germline V gene (reference sequence). The CDR3 loop is CASSPGHGPKYEQYF.